The 18 T cell receptor beta chains reported below all come from one sample, sequenced in a study of OX40 agonist ivuxolimab in advanced cancers. Profiled with immunoSEQ multiplex PCR; TCRdb holds only in-frame clones, not every one. The sample consists of under 100,000 clones, roughly 80% of them appearing once. Source: CD4+ or CD8+ T cells sorted from blood, taken in a trial of the OX40 agonist ivuxolimab. The receptors here all came from an adult with an advanced solid tumor such as melanoma, head and neck, liver or kidney cancer.

V gene TRBV6-4 combines with J gene TRBJ2-6, with D possibly being TRBD1 (5 bases). Per the germline V gene, CDR1 is MRHNA and CDR2 is SNTAGT. The CDR3 length is 15 residues. The V end was cut by 4 bases, the J end by 1 base, with 8 bases between. Here the CDR3 DNA reads TGTGCCAGCAGTGTATCAGGGTCTGGGGCCAACGTCCTGACTTTC. It is translated as CASSVSGSGANVLTF.

V is TRBV6-1 and J is TRBJ1-1; perhaps TRBD1 as D (6 bases). V dropped 4 bases and J dropped 1 base, with 16 bases sitting between them. This CDR3 has 16 amino acids. CDR1 is MNHNS, CDR2 SASEGT, per germline. The DNA for the CDR3 is TGTGCCAGCAGTGCACCCTTTGGGGGGCGGAACACTGAAGCTTTCTTT. Protein: CASSAPFGGRNTEAFF.

This chain uses TRBV7-3 with TRBJ2-5; D gene ambiguous. Germline V gene sequence: CDR1 SGHTA, CDR2 FQGTGA. The CDR3 extends over 13 amino acids. With 5 bases removed from V and 1 base from J, the gap between germline ends came to 8 bases. The chain's CDR3 is CASSPHPQETQYF. The DNA of the CDR3 is TGTGCCAGCAGCCCTCACCCCCAAGAGACCCAGTACTTC.

There are many counts of this clone. This chain links TRBV11-2 with TRBJ2-3; D possibly uses TRBD1 or TRBD2 (5 bases each). CDR1 is SGHAT, CDR2 FQNNGV, per germline. CDR3 length: 18 amino acids. Trimming took off 1 base at V and 2 bases at J, with 19 bases between the two ends. CDR3 sequence reads: CASSLGRVDSAYTDTQYF. The CDR3 DNA reads TGTGCCAGCAGCTTAGGGCGGGTCGACAGCGCCTACACAGATACGCAGTATTTT.

The J gene is TRBJ2-1, the V gene TRBV5-1; TRBD2 is a possible D gene (5 bases). The germline V and J ends were trimmed by 4 bases and 5 bases, with 13 bases remaining between them. CDR3 length: 14 residues. Germline CDR1 reads SGHRS; CDR2 reads YFSETQ. The CDR3 reads CASSPDSTDNEQFF. The CDR3 DNA follows: TGCGCCAGCAGCCCGGACTCGACGGACAATGAGCAGTTCTTC.

This chain joins TRBV6-5 and TRBJ1-2; D possibly corresponds to TRBD1 (5 bases). The germline V gene encodes CDR1 MNHEY and CDR2 SVGAGI. This CDR3 spans 14 amino acids. Trimming took off 6 bases at V and 6 bases at J, with 17 bases between the two ends. The CDR3 sequence is CASRPLARENGYTF. The DNA of the CDR3 is TGTGCCAGCAGGCCGCTGGCCAGGGAAAATGGCTACACCTTC.

The V and J genes are TRBV6-5 and TRBJ1-6, with unresolved D. With 6 bases removed from V and 10 bases from J, the gap between germline ends came to 16 bases. The CDR3 length is 14 residues. Germline V CDR1 and CDR2: MNHEY, SVGAGI. CDR3 nucleotide sequence: TGTGCCAGCAGCCGATCCGTTCACGCCTCACCCCTCCACTTT. This sequence encodes CASSRSVHASPLHF.

CDR3 nucleotide sequence: TGCGCCAGCAGGGGAGACAGGGGAAGGAATGAAAAACTGTTTTTT. It yields the protein CASRGDRGRNEKLFF. The chain uses TRBV4-1 and TRBJ1-4, with TRBD1 identical over 8 bases. The CDR3 has 15 residues. Losses at the gene ends were 6 bases for V and 5 bases for J; bases not matched to a gene: 8. The germline V gene has CDR1 MGHRA and CDR2 YSYEKL.

The J gene is TRBJ2-1, the V gene TRBV9, with 9 bases that match TRBD1. Per germline, CDR1 SGDLS and CDR2 YYNGEE. The CDR3 is 16 amino acids. V lost 0 bases to trimming and J lost 7 bases; unmatched junction nucleotides: 8. The CDR3, as DNA: TGTGCCAGCAGCGTAGGTGGGGACAGGGCTCGGAATGAGCAGTTCTTC. Translation gives CASSVGGDRARNEQFF.

The rearrangement links TRBV29-1 to TRBJ2-7; 8 bases line up with TRBD1. The CDR3 is 13 amino acids. Germline CDR1 reads SQVTM; CDR2 reads ANQGSEA. V gave up 4 bases and J gave up 3 bases; unmatched junction bases: 5. The CDR3 spells CSVAAGGGYEQYF. CDR3 DNA sequence: TGCAGCGTTGCAGCAGGGGGCGGCTACGAGCAGTACTTC.

The chain's CDR3 is CASSLGTGTGYTF. The CDR3 coding sequence is TGTGCCAGCAGCTTAGGGACAGGCACTGGCTACACCTTC. The V call is TRBV7-3, the J call TRBJ1-2; TRBD1 agrees at 8 bases. The CDR3 has 13 residues. Germline CDR1 and CDR2: SGHTA and FQGTGA. V gave up 2 bases and J gave up 7 bases; unmatched junction bases: 3.

The chain recombines TRBV5-8 with TRBJ1-5, with 9 nucleotides matching TRBD1. The CDR3 loop spans 15 amino acids. With V trimmed by 0 bases and J by 6 bases, 4 bases remained unmatched. Germline V gene data show CDR1 as SGHTS and CDR2 as YDEGEE. The CDR3 is CASSLGQGGSQPQHF. As DNA, the CDR3 is TGTGCCAGCAGCTTGGGACAGGGGGGGAGTCAGCCCCAGCATTTT.

The chain combines TRBV5-1 with TRBJ1-6, with D perhaps TRBD1 (5 bases). CDR1 and CDR2 from the germline V gene are SGHRS and YFSETQ. The length of the CDR3 is 16 residues. The ends were cut back, 0 bases at V and 7 bases at J, with 14 bases in the middle. The chain's CDR3 is CASSLGPGVINSPLHF. The CDR3 coding sequence is TGCGCCAGCAGCTTGGGACCGGGGGTTATCAATTCACCCCTCCACTTT.

For this clone: The identical CDR3 is also encoded by other nucleotide sequences in the sample. The rearrangement uses TRBV18 and TRBJ1-5; 8 bases align to TRBD1. The CDR3 is made up of 13 amino acids. With V trimmed by 6 bases and J by 5 bases, 3 bases remained unmatched. CDR1 is KGHSH and CDR2 is LQKENI in the germline V gene. CDR3 bases: TGTGCCAGCTCCCAGACAGGGGATCAGCCCCAGCATTTT. Encoded protein: CASSQTGDQPQHF.

The chain recombines TRBV29-1 with TRBJ1-2; a weak D match, TRBD1 (6 bases). Trimming stripped 4 bases from V and 7 bases from J, with 13 bases between. Germline V gene lookup returns CDR1 SQVTM and CDR2 ANQGSEA. CDR3 length equals 12 residues. DNA for the CDR3: TGCAGCGTTGGACAGGAATCAAGTGGCTACACCTTC. This codes for CSVGQESSGYTF.

The gene calls are TRBV5-1 and TRBJ2-7; unclear D gene. The germline V gene has CDR1 SGHRS and CDR2 YFSETQ. The V end was cut by 1 base, the J end by 5 bases, with 13 bases between. CDR3 size: 14 residues. The CDR3 loop is CASSLTEGSDEQYF. In nucleotides, the CDR3 is TGCGCCAGCAGCTTGACTGAAGGATCGGACGAGCAGTACTTC.

This chain links TRBV7-2 with TRBJ2-1, with D possibly being TRBD1 or TRBD2 (6 bases each). Germline V CDR1 and CDR2: SGHTA, FQGNSA. The CDR3 consists of 15 residues. V was trimmed by 4 bases and J by 6 bases, leaving 16 bases between them. The CDR3: CASSWGAGEVNEQFF. CDR3 in DNA: TGTGCCAGCAGCTGGGGGGCAGGGGAGGTCAATGAGCAGTTCTTC. The whole variable domain, filled in from reference TRBV7-2 and TRBJ2-1, reads GAGVSQSPSNKVTEKGKDVELRCDPISGHTALYWYRQSLGQGLEFLIYFQGNSAPDKSGLPSDRFSAERTGGSVSTLTIQRTQQEDSAVYLCASSWGAGEVNEQFFGPGTRLTVL.

The chain uses TRBV29-1 and TRBJ2-5, with 7 bases identical to TRBD1. The V gene's germline CDR1 is SQVTM and CDR2 ANQGSEA. V trimming: 5 bases; J trimming: 0 bases; junction bases outside the gene matches: 6. CDR3 length: 14 residues. The DNA of the CDR3 is TGCAGCGTTCTCAGGGGGACCAACCAAGAGACCCAGTACTTC. It translates to CSVLRGTNQETQYF.